The 13 T cell receptor beta chains presented below share a single source sample, sequenced in a study of blood T cell repertoires in COVID-19. Assay: immunoSEQ multiplex PCR; the TCRdb copy retains only in-frame clones and omits some. Here the sample spans hundreds of thousands of clones, approximately 83% being singletons. The source material was peripheral blood. These receptors were taken from a woman between 25 and 40 years old with COVID-19, enrolled during active disease.

The chain links TRBV6-6 to TRBJ1-2; D possibly corresponds to TRBD1 (6 bases). V lost 2 bases to trimming and J lost 7 bases, with 11 bases between them. The CDR3 runs 13 residues. CDR1 and CDR2 (germline): MNHNY, SVGAGI (reference sequence). The CDR3 sequence: CASSYGGAVGYTF. The CDR3, as DNA: TGTGCCAGCAGTTACGGGGGGGCGGTTGGCTACACCTTC.

This clone was detected a few times. The rearrangement uses TRBV4-2 and TRBJ2-7; weak D call: TRBD2 (5 bases). The CDR3 has 17 amino acids. V shed 0 bases and J shed 2 bases, with 17 bases lying between them. Germline CDR1 reads LGHNA; CDR2 reads YNFKEQ. The CDR3 reads CASSQDRPGIIPYEQYF. The CDR3 nucleotides read TGTGCCAGCAGCCAAGATCGGCCGGGGATAATTCCCTACGAGCAGTACTTC.

The chain recombines TRBV5-1 with TRBJ2-5, with 11 nucleotides matching TRBD2. The CDR3 extends over 16 amino acids. Unmatched junction bases numbered 10, after V lost 4 bases and J lost 5 bases. The germline V gene encodes CDR1 SGHRS and CDR2 YFSETQ. This CDR3 is CASSPGLAEGGETQYF. The CDR3 nucleotides are TGCGCCAGCAGCCCGGGACTAGCGGAGGGGGGTGAGACCCAGTACTTC.

This clone was seen only a few times. This chain links TRBV27 with TRBJ1-5; tentatively, D is TRBD1 (6 bases). The CDR3 extends over 12 amino acids. V gave up 2 bases and J gave up 7 bases, with 6 bases separating them. The germline CDR1 and CDR2 sequences are MNHEY and SMNVEV (reference sequence). The CDR3 DNA follows: TGTGCCAGCAGTTTACAGGGGCAGCCCCAGCATTTT. Translating it yields CASSLQGQPQHF.

The chain recombines TRBV6-5 with TRBJ2-5; the match to TRBD1 covers 11 bases. V trimming: 4 bases; J trimming: 0 bases; junction bases outside the gene matches: 4. Germline CDR1 is MNHEY and CDR2 is SVGAGI. The CDR3 is made up of 16 amino acids. Here the CDR3 reads CASSSRDRGDQETQYF. The DNA of the CDR3 is TGTGCCAGCAGTTCCCGGGACAGGGGGGACCAAGAGACCCAGTACTTC.

This chain joins TRBV5-6 and TRBJ2-5, with D unresolved. CDR1 is SGHDT and CDR2 is YYEEEE in the germline V gene. The V end was cut by 6 bases, the J end by 2 bases, with 5 bases between. This CDR3 has 11 amino acids. The CDR3 protein is CASTLQETQYF. Written as DNA, the CDR3 is TGTGCCAGCACCCTTCAAGAGACCCAGTACTTC.

The CDR3 sequence is CASSPGLAGGKTQYF. The CDR3 nucleotides read TGTGCCAGCAGCCCTGGACTAGCGGGAGGGAAGACCCAGTACTTC. The J gene is TRBJ2-5, the V gene TRBV9; 15 bases fit TRBD2. The germline V gene encodes CDR1 SGDLS and CDR2 YYNGEE. The CDR3 consists of 15 residues. The V gene end was trimmed by 4 bases and the J gene end by 6 bases; junction bases not matched to a gene: 4.

The rearrangement uses TRBV5-1 and TRBJ1-4; 10 positions match TRBD1. Germline assignment: CDR1 SGHRS and CDR2 YFSETQ. With V trimmed by 2 bases and J by 8 bases, 6 bases remained unmatched. The CDR3 contains 15 residues. The CDR3 bases are TGCGCCAGCAGCTTAATAGACAGGGGGCAGGAAAAACTGTTTTTT. Translated: CASSLIDRGQEKLFF.

This clone was seen a single time. The chain combines TRBV2 with TRBJ1-1; possibly TRBD1 for D (5 bases). The CDR3 has 14 amino acids. V was shortened by 8 bases and J by 4 bases, with 17 bases between the two germline ends. CDR1 is SNHLY and CDR2 is FYNNEI in the germline V gene. CDR3 residues: CASGARVSGTEAFF. The CDR3 nucleotides read TGTGCCAGCGGCGCCAGGGTATCGGGCACTGAAGCTTTCTTT.

The gene calls are TRBV5-4 and TRBJ2-2; weak D call: TRBD2 (5 bases). The CDR3 sequence is 16 residues long. The germline gives CDR1 SGHNT, CDR2 YYREEE (reference sequence). Trimming shortened V by 4 bases and J by 5 bases, and 18 bases separated the two germline ends. CDR3 sequence: CASSHPDLPGTGELFF. DNA for the CDR3: TGTGCCAGCAGCCACCCGGACCTCCCGGGGACCGGGGAGCTGTTTTTT.

The genes are TRBV11-3 and TRBJ1-1; 7 bases align to TRBD1. The germline CDR1 and CDR2 sequences are SGHNT and YENEEA. Germline trimming cut 5 bases from V and 0 bases from J; bases unmatched to any gene: 3. The CDR3 is made up of 14 amino acids. DNA for the CDR3: TGTGCCAGCAGCCAACAGGGGCTGAACACTGAAGCTTTCTTT. Translated: CASSQQGLNTEAFF.

This clone was recorded many times. The V call is TRBV19, the J call TRBJ1-5; a weak D match, TRBD1 (5 bases). Germline CDR1 is LNHDA and CDR2 is SQIVND (reference sequence). CDR3 length: 16 amino acids. Trimming removed 3 bases at V and 6 bases at J, with 18 bases between. The CDR3 DNA reads as TGTGCCAGTAGTATTACCGTAGGAGGGGCCAGTCAGCCCCAGCATTTT. It yields the protein CASSITVGGASQPQHF.

The J gene is TRBJ2-6, the V gene TRBV7-2; 9 nucleotides align to TRBD2. This CDR3 has 17 residues. Trimming cost V 2 bases and J 0 bases; bases outside gene matches: 2. Per germline, CDR1 SGHTA and CDR2 FQGNSA. The CDR3 protein is CASSLQRGVSGANVLTF. DNA of the CDR3: TGTGCCAGCAGCTTACAGCGGGGGGTCTCTGGGGCCAACGTCCTGACTTTC.